These 29 T cell receptor beta chains share one sample of origin, sequenced in a study of cytomegalovirus exposure and HLA in healthy donors. Vbeta (60) and Jbeta (13) primers were used in the PCR. Sequenced by immunoSEQ multiplex PCR; TCRdb stores in-frame clones only, minus some. The profile shows roughly 240,000 clones, roughly 87% of them singletons. The sequencing input was PBMCs. Receptor source: a woman aged 40 to 50 in good health and CMV-seropositive.

This clone was observed a few times. Other DNA sequences of this sample code for an identical CDR3. The rearrangement uses TRBV7-6 and TRBJ2-3; D gene uncertain. V lost 4 bases and J 0 bases, leaving 2 bases between the germline ends. The CDR3 is 12 amino acids. The V gene's germline CDR1 is SGHVS and CDR2 FNYEAQ. CDR3 residues: CASSSSTDTQYF. The DNA for the CDR3 is TGTGCCAGCAGCTCGAGCACAGATACGCAGTATTTT.

The rearrangement links TRBV6-5 to TRBJ1-1; tentative D call: TRBD1 (5 bases). The CDR3 is 13 residues long. Per germline, CDR1 MNHEY and CDR2 SVGAGI. The V end was cut by 5 bases, the J end by 3 bases, with 10 bases between. The CDR3: CASSKDSYTEAFF. CDR3 coding DNA: TGTGCCAGCAGTAAAGACAGCTACACTGAAGCTTTCTTT.

V is TRBV18 and J is TRBJ2-2, with D possibly TRBD2 on 6 matching bases. This CDR3 has 15 residues. Trimming removed 3 bases from V and 8 bases from J, with 16 bases in between. Germline V gene lookup returns CDR1 KGHSH and CDR2 LQKENI. CDR3 DNA sequence: TGTGCCAGCTCACCGCCGGGACTCTCTCAGGGGGAGCTGTTTTTT. This gives the protein CASSPPGLSQGELFF.

The chain combines TRBV5-6 with TRBJ2-3, with a possible D match to TRBD2 (6 bases). Germline V gene lookup returns CDR1 SGHDT and CDR2 YYEEEE. The CDR3 is 16 amino acids. With 5 bases removed from V and 2 bases from J, the gap between germline ends came to 18 bases. The CDR3 sequence is CASSSPGLALTDTQYF. The CDR3 DNA reads as TGTGCCAGCAGTTCACCGGGACTCGCGCTCACAGATACGCAGTATTTT.

CDR3 in amino acids: CSVAGTGESTGELFF. CDR3 coding DNA: TGCAGCGTTGCGGGGACAGGGGAAAGCACCGGGGAGCTGTTTTTT. The V and J genes are TRBV29-1 and TRBJ2-2, with TRBD1 matching 10 bases. CDR1 SQVTM and CDR2 ANQGSEA come from the germline V gene. This CDR3 comprises 15 residues. V was pared by 4 bases and J by 4 bases, with 6 bases of the junction left unmatched.

V and J are TRBV6-5 and TRBJ2-7, with a possible D match to TRBD2 (6 bases). The CDR3 extends over 15 amino acids. Germline-derived CDR1 and CDR2 are MNHEY and SVGAGI. V lost 7 bases, J lost 1 base, and 17 bases lay in between. The CDR3: CASIDRLGSSYEQYF. Written as DNA, the CDR3 is TGTGCCAGCATTGATCGACTAGGTAGTTCCTACGAGCAGTACTTC.

This chain links TRBV12-5 with TRBJ1-5; D is perhaps TRBD1 (6 bases). Trimming took off 4 bases at V and 0 bases at J, with 16 bases between the two ends. Germline CDR1 LGHNT, CDR2 FRNRAP. This CDR3 is built from 17 residues. The CDR3 DNA is TGTGCTAGTGGTTCCTCCGGACAGACCCATAGCAATCAGCCCCAGCATTTT. Protein product: CASGSSGQTHSNQPQHF.

The chain joins TRBV5-4 to TRBJ1-4, with TRBD1 identical over 9 bases. Losses at the gene ends were 1 base for V and 8 bases for J; bases not matched to a gene: 6. Germline V CDR1 and CDR2: SGHNT, YYREEE (reference sequence). CDR3 size: 15 residues. CDR3 sequence reads: CASSLPTGGREKLFF. The CDR3 DNA reads as TGTGCCAGCAGCTTGCCCACAGGGGGCAGGGAAAAACTGTTTTTT.

V gene TRBV27 combines with J gene TRBJ1-4, with D possibly TRBD1 on 5 matching bases. The CDR3 loop spans 16 amino acids. Trimming cost V 1 base and J 5 bases, with 14 bases left between them. Germline lookup yields CDR1 MNHEY and CDR2 SMNVEV (reference sequence). The CDR3 DNA is TGTGCCAGCAGTTTATATAGGGGCGGGGGGAATGAAAAACTGTTTTTT. It translates to CASSLYRGGGNEKLFF.

For this clone: The junction does not match germline at one end; this may be a read error. The same CDR3 also results from other DNA sequences found in this sample. The chain joins TRBV11-2 to TRBJ1-6; 8 positions match TRBD1. Germline CDR1 reads SGHAT; CDR2 reads FQNNGV. The CDR3 is 16 amino acids. The CDR3 region has the DNA TGTGCCAGCAGCTTATTCCCACAGACAGGGGATTCCCCCCTCCACTTT. Its translation is CASSLFPQTGDSPLHF.

This chain connects TRBV6-5 to TRBJ1-6; weak D call: TRBD1 (6 bases). The CDR3 extends over 14 amino acids. Per germline, CDR1 MNHEY and CDR2 SVGAGI. Trimming pared 6 bases from V and 7 bases from J, leaving 13 bases between. CDR3 DNA sequence: TGTGCCAGCAGGCCTGGGGGGGCGAATTCACCCCTCCACTTT. It translates to CASRPGGANSPLHF.

This clone appeared once. The gene calls are TRBV19 and TRBJ2-7; 7 bases map to TRBD1. V shed 3 bases, J shed 7 bases, and the junction held 6 bases outside the gene matches. Germline CDR1 reads LNHDA; CDR2 reads SQIVND (reference sequence). The CDR3 sequence is 13 residues long. The CDR3 DNA reads TGTGCCAGTAGTATGCTACCAGGGGGAGAGCAGTACTTC. Protein product: CASSMLPGGEQYF.

This chain connects TRBV30 to TRBJ2-7; the D is unclear. CDR3 length: 13 residues. Trimming removed 0 bases from V and 3 bases from J, with 9 bases in between. CDR1 and CDR2 from the germline V gene are GTSNPN and SVGIG (reference sequence). The CDR3 DNA reads as TGTGCCTGGAGTGTACTATCGGGCTACGAGCAGTACTTC. Translating it yields CAWSVLSGYEQYF.

This rearrangement joins TRBV5-4 to TRBJ2-5; 9 bases agree with TRBD2. V shed 0 bases, J shed 1 base, and the junction held 4 bases outside the gene matches. The CDR3 spans 16 residues. The V gene's germline CDR1 is SGHNT and CDR2 YYREEE (reference sequence). The CDR3 protein is CASSLGGGAAQETQYF. The CDR3 DNA sequence: TGTGCCAGCAGCTTGGGCGGGGGGGCCGCCCAAGAGACCCAGTACTTC.

The chain recombines TRBV11-2 with TRBJ2-7; 8 bases align to TRBD1. The CDR3 totals 16 residues. Looked up from germline, CDR1 is SGHAT and CDR2 is FQNNGV. V shed 2 bases and J 2 bases; nucleotides not matched to a gene: 8. The CDR3 nucleotides are TGTGCCAGCAGCTTATTCTCCACAGGGGGTCCCTACGAGCAGTACTTC. Translating gives CASSLFSTGGPYEQYF. Full variable domain (missing parts from reference TRBV11-2 and TRBJ2-7): EAGVAQSPRYKIIEKRQSVAFWCNPISGHATLYWYQQILGQGPKLLIQFQNNGVVDDSQLPKDRFSAERLKGVDSTLKIQPAKLEDSAVYLCASSLFSTGGPYEQYFGPGTRLTVT.

The V gene is TRBV11-3, the J gene TRBJ2-7, with TRBD2 identical over 10 bases. V lost 7 bases to trimming and J lost 4 bases; unmatched junction nucleotides: 7. This CDR3 region has 14 residues. Germline values: CDR1 SGHNT, CDR2 YENEEA. In DNA form, the CDR3 reads TGTGCCAGCACCCATAGCGGGAGGAGGTACGAGCAGTACTTC. Encoded protein: CASTHSGRRYEQYF.

The genes are TRBV6-5 and TRBJ2-5; 12 bases are shared with TRBD1. With V trimmed by 2 bases and J by 7 bases, 8 bases remained unmatched. This CDR3 region has 16 residues. Germline assignment: CDR1 MNHEY and CDR2 SVGAGI. The CDR3 DNA reads as TGTGCCAGCAGTTACCTACCGGGACAGGGGGCCAGGACCCAGTACTTC. Its translation: CASSYLPGQGARTQYF.

The chain couples TRBV5-1 to TRBJ2-5; perhaps TRBD1 as D (6 bases). Germline loops: CDR1 SGHRS, CDR2 YFSETQ. Trimming cost V 2 bases and J 5 bases, with 13 bases left between them. There are 14 residues in the CDR3. The CDR3 coding sequence is TGCGCCAGCAGCTTCCAGGGGAATCCGGAGACCCAGTACTTC. Protein product: CASSFQGNPETQYF.

The chain has TRBV7-3 and TRBJ1-4; D gene ambiguous. Trimming took off 4 bases at V and 0 bases at J, with 15 bases between the two ends. The germline V gene encodes CDR1 SGHTA and CDR2 FQGTGA. This CDR3 region has 17 residues. CDR3 in DNA: TGTGCCAGCAGCTCGCCGGGCGGGGTGGCAACTAATGAAAAACTGTTTTTT. This codes for CASSSPGGVATNEKLFF. The full variable domain, in which reference TRBV7-3 and TRBJ1-4 provide the parts outside the CDR3, is GAGVSQTPSNKVTEKGKYVELRCDPISGHTALYWYRQSLGQGPEFLIYFQGTGAADDSGLPNDRFFAVRPEGSVSTLKIQRTERGDSAVYLCASSSPGGVATNEKLFFGSGTQLSVL.

The chain employs TRBV10-3 and TRBJ1-5; D gene unclear. The germline CDR1 and CDR2 sequences are ENHRY and SYGVKD. The CDR3 has 15 residues. Trimming cost V 10 bases and J 3 bases, with 19 bases left between them. This CDR3 is CATQWEGGYNQPQHF. For the CDR3, the DNA is TGTGCCACCCAGTGGGAGGGAGGATACAATCAGCCCCAGCATTTT.

The chain recombines TRBV30 with TRBJ1-3; D remains ambiguous. The V end was cut by 2 bases, the J end by 5 bases, with 10 bases between. The CDR3 has 13 amino acids. Germline V gives CDR1 GTSNPN, CDR2 SVGIG (reference sequence). In nucleotides, the CDR3 is TGTGCCTGGAGTTTGACTATCCGAAACACCATATATTTT. Amino acids: CAWSLTIRNTIYF.

The CDR3 sequence: CASSPGTADTQYF. The DNA of the CDR3 is TGTGCCAGCTCACCAGGGACAGCAGATACGCAGTATTTT. The chain has TRBV18 and TRBJ2-3, with 7 positions matching TRBD1. V lost 2 bases to trimming and J lost 4 bases; unmatched junction nucleotides: 0. The CDR3 runs 13 residues. Germline lookup yields CDR1 KGHSH and CDR2 LQKENI.

This clone showed up just once. DNA for the CDR3: TGCGCCAGCAGCTTGGCCCTTATGAGACAGGGGACTGAAGCTTTCTTT. Its translation is CASSLALMRQGTEAFF. The chain recombines TRBV5-1 with TRBJ1-1; 8 nucleotides align to TRBD1. The germline gives CDR1 SGHRS, CDR2 YFSETQ. This CDR3 has 16 amino acids. The junction had 9 bases not matched to a gene; V was cut back by 0 bases and J by 5 bases.

The CDR3 DNA is TGTGCCAGCAGCTTACCTGCCGTGGGGCATTATGGCTACACCTTC. This gives the protein CASSLPAVGHYGYTF. The chain joins TRBV7-3 to TRBJ1-2, with D perhaps matching TRBD1 (5 bases). The germline CDR1 and CDR2 sequences are SGHTA and FQGTGA. The CDR3 consists of 15 residues. V shed 2 bases and J shed 5 bases, with 15 bases lying between them.

In this sample, this clone turned up a few times. The chain carries TRBV27 and TRBJ2-1; tentative D call: TRBD1 (6 bases). Germline V gene data show CDR1 as MNHEY and CDR2 as SMNVEV (reference sequence). This CDR3 has 15 amino acids. Trimming removed 4 bases from V and 3 bases from J, with 13 bases in between. CDR3 nucleotides: TGTGCCAGCAGTTCCCGACAGGCCTACTACAATGAGCAGTTCTTC. Translation: CASSSRQAYYNEQFF.

This chain joins TRBV6-1 and TRBJ2-6; the match to TRBD1 covers 7 bases. This CDR3 is 15 amino acids long. Germline trimming cut 2 bases from V and 2 bases from J; bases unmatched to any gene: 0. The V gene's germline CDR1 is MNHNS and CDR2 SASEGT. The CDR3: CASSEQGAGANVLTF. The CDR3 coding sequence is TGTGCCAGCAGTGAACAGGGGGCTGGGGCCAACGTCCTGACTTTC.

The gene calls are TRBV28 and TRBJ1-3, with 7 bases identical to TRBD1. Germline-derived CDR1 and CDR2 are MDHEN and SYDVKM. J lost 7 bases, V lost 1 base, and 1 base had no gene match. The length of the CDR3 is 13 residues. In nucleotides, the CDR3 is TGTGCCAGCAGTTTATCCAGGGGGAACACCATATATTTT. This translates into CASSLSRGNTIYF. The variable domain in full, with the rest retrieved from reference TRBV28 and TRBJ1-3, is DVKVTQSSRYLVKRTGEKVFLECVQDMDHENMFWYRQDPGLGLRLIYFSYDVKMKEKGDIPEGYSVSREKKERFSLILESASTNQTSMYLCASSLSRGNTIYFGEGSWLTVV.

The chain joins TRBV10-3 to TRBJ2-4; TRBD2 might be the D (6 bases). Germline CDR1 ENHRY, CDR2 SYGVKD. Trimming took 0 bases from V and 8 from J, leaving 11 bases between them. The CDR3 is 14 residues long. The CDR3 sequence: CAISESGGRDIQYF. CDR3 sequence (DNA): TGTGCCATCAGTGAGTCGGGAGGAAGGGACATTCAGTACTTC.

The chain couples TRBV6-6 to TRBJ1-5; TRBD1 might be the D (5 bases). This CDR3 contains 13 residues. In germline, CDR1 is MNHNY, CDR2 SVGAGI (reference sequence). V dropped 6 bases and J dropped 0 bases, with 6 bases sitting between them. The CDR3 DNA is TGTGCCAGCAGCCAGGGTAGCAATCAGCCCCAGCATTTT. Its translation is CASSQGSNQPQHF.